These 27 T cell receptor beta chains were sequenced from one sample in a study of cytomegalovirus exposure and HLA in healthy donors. PCR used 60 Vbeta primers and 13 Jbeta primers. Some clones are missing from TCRdb's copy, which holds only in-frame ones; the method was immunoSEQ multiplex PCR. The sample lists approximately 150,000 clones; over 65% were seen once. Sequenced sample: PBMCs. The receptors come from a woman between 35 and 50 years old in good health and CMV-seropositive.

The chain carries TRBV19 and TRBJ1-2; 7 bases match TRBD1. The germline V gene has CDR1 LNHDA and CDR2 SQIVND (reference sequence). The CDR3 is made up of 15 amino acids. V was clipped by 1 base and J by 7 bases; unmatched bases: 9. The CDR3 DNA reads as TGTGCCAGTAGTATAGGTACAGGGGCTCCGGGTGGCTACACCTTC. Protein sequence: CASSIGTGAPGGYTF.

The chain combines TRBV19 with TRBJ1-5; tentative D call: TRBD1 (6 bases). V was shortened by 1 base and J by 0 bases, with 13 bases between the two germline ends. Germline values: CDR1 LNHDA, CDR2 SQIVND (reference sequence). The CDR3 contains 17 residues. CDR3 nucleotides: TGTGCCAGTAGTATAGGGACAGCCACCTATAGCAATCAGCCCCAGCATTTT. This translates into CASSIGTATYSNQPQHF.

The CDR3 nucleotides are TGCAGCGTTGTTCGACAGGACCTCCAGGAGAACACTGAAGCTTTCTTT. Residues: CSVVRQDLQENTEAFF. V and J are TRBV29-1 and TRBJ1-1, with a weak D call TRBD1 (6 bases). The CDR3 is made up of 16 amino acids. Germline CDR1 and CDR2: SQVTM and ANQGSEA. V dropped 4 bases and J dropped 1 base, with 19 bases sitting between them.

The chain employs TRBV7-3 and TRBJ2-1, with 8 bases lining up with TRBD1. The CDR3 length is 12 residues. Germline values: CDR1 SGHTA, CDR2 FQGTGA. After removal of 0 bases from V and 12 bases from J, the junction contained 1 base not matched to a gene. This CDR3 is CASSLTGQAQFF. In nucleotides, the CDR3 is TGTGCCAGCAGCTTAACGGGACAGGCGCAGTTCTTC.

This clone has just a few counts. CDR3 coding DNA: TGTGCCAGTGGGACAGGGACCTATGGCTACACCTTC. This codes for CASGTGTYGYTF. J is TRBJ1-2 and V is TRBV19, with 9 positions matching TRBD1. V shed 8 bases, J shed 4 bases, and the junction held 2 bases outside the gene matches. This CDR3 region has 12 residues. Germline values: CDR1 LNHDA, CDR2 SQIVND (reference sequence). The variable domain in full, completed from reference TRBV19 and TRBJ1-2, reads DGGITQSPKYLFRKEGQNVTLSCEQNLNHDAMYWYRQDPGQGLRLIYYSQIVNDFQKGDIAEGYSVSREKKESFPLTVTSAQKNPTAFYLCASGTGTYGYTFGSGTRLTVV.

The rearrangement joins TRBV6-5 to TRBJ1-2; TRBD1 might be the D (6 bases). Between the trimmed V and J ends, which lost 5 bases and 4 bases, there was a span of 8 bases. The length of the CDR3 is 12 residues. CDR1 and CDR2 (germline): MNHEY, SVGAGI. The CDR3 sequence: CASSGDIYGYTF. CDR3 in DNA: TGTGCCAGCAGTGGGGACATCTATGGCTACACCTTC.

This clone has just one count. The chain combines TRBV6-1 with TRBJ2-1; D not resolved. The CDR3 length is 14 residues. V was pared by 1 base and J by 0 bases, with 4 bases between. Germline V gene lookup returns CDR1 MNHNS and CDR2 SASEGT. CDR3 nucleotides: TGTGCCAGCAGTGAAGTGAGCTCCTACAATGAGCAGTTCTTC. Protein product: CASSEVSSYNEQFF.

The chain uses TRBV6-5 and TRBJ1-1; possibly TRBD1 for D (6 bases). V dropped 7 bases and J dropped 2 bases, with 14 bases sitting between them. Germline CDR1 MNHEY, CDR2 SVGAGI. CDR3 size: 14 residues. Written as DNA, the CDR3 is TGTGCCAGCACAGACGGACAGACTAACACTGAAGCTTTCTTT. Amino acids: CASTDGQTNTEAFF.

Concerning this clone itself: This specimen includes other DNA sequences encoding the same CDR3. The chain recombines TRBV5-1 with TRBJ2-5, with D unclear. The CDR3 sequence is 11 residues long. The germline V gene encodes CDR1 SGHRS and CDR2 YFSETQ. V was clipped by 5 bases and J by 2 bases, with 4 bases between them. The CDR3 loop reads CASSLQETQYF. CDR3 DNA sequence: TGCGCCAGCAGTTTACAAGAGACCCAGTACTTC.

The chain combines TRBV7-2 with TRBJ1-1, with D unclear. This CDR3 has 15 residues. V lost 2 bases to trimming and J lost 2 bases, with 12 bases between them. Germline-derived CDR1 and CDR2 are SGHTA and FQGNSA. As DNA, the CDR3 is TGTGCCAGCAGCTTACGTCCAGTCTTAAACACTGAAGCTTTCTTT. Its protein is CASSLRPVLNTEAFF.

The chain recombines TRBV7-8 with TRBJ1-1; a weak D match, TRBD1 (6 bases). This CDR3 region has 16 residues. The V end was cut by 5 bases, the J end by 0 bases, with 16 bases between. Germline V CDR1 and CDR2: SGHVS, FQNEAQ. The CDR3 DNA reads TGTGCCAGCAGCCGTTTAGGTGGGGGCCTGAACACTGAAGCTTTCTTT. It translates to CASSRLGGGLNTEAFF. The variable domain in full, completed from reference TRBV7-8 and TRBJ1-1, reads GAGVSQSPRYKVAKRGQDVALRCDPISGHVSLFWYQQALGQGPEFLTYFQNEAQLDKSGLPSDRFFAERPEGSVSTLKIQRTQQEDSAVYLCASSRLGGGLNTEAFFGQGTRLTVV.

The chain couples TRBV10-3 to TRBJ1-1; D is possibly TRBD1 (5 bases). The germline V and J ends were trimmed by 3 bases and 1 base, with 6 bases remaining between them. Germline V lookup: CDR1 ENHRY, CDR2 SYGVKD. The CDR3 is made up of 13 amino acids. This CDR3 is CAISEQENTEAFF. CDR3 coding DNA: TGTGCCATCAGTGAACAGGAGAACACTGAAGCTTTCTTT.

The count of this clone is one. The J gene is TRBJ2-7, the V gene TRBV6-5; 7 bases map to TRBD1. V trimming: 7 bases; J trimming: 6 bases; junction bases outside the gene matches: 9. Looked up from germline, CDR1 is MNHEY and CDR2 is SVGAGI. This CDR3 has 13 residues. The CDR3 nucleotides read TGTGCCAGCACTCGACAGGGTTATTTCGAGCAGTACTTC. Translation: CASTRQGYFEQYF.

A few counts support this clone. The chain combines TRBV7-2 with TRBJ2-7; a possible D gene is TRBD2 (5 bases). This CDR3 contains 13 residues. In germline, CDR1 is SGHTA, CDR2 FQGNSA. Trimming took off 8 bases at V and 1 base at J, with 12 bases between the two ends. CDR3 in amino acids: CASRSGSSYEQYF. The CDR3 DNA is TGTGCCAGCCGTTCGGGGAGTTCCTACGAGCAGTACTTC.

The V gene is TRBV5-6, the J gene TRBJ1-2, with 8 bases that match TRBD1. V shed 0 bases, J shed 6 bases, and the junction held 7 bases outside the gene matches. Germline values: CDR1 SGHDT, CDR2 YYEEEE. This CDR3 spans 15 amino acids. The CDR3 sequence is CASSLGAGGVHGYTF. The CDR3 bases are TGTGCCAGCAGCTTGGGGGCAGGGGGCGTTCATGGCTACACCTTC.

This clone was seen a handful of times. Germline is not matched at one junction end, which may reflect a read error. V gene TRBV6-1 combines with J gene TRBJ1-5, with D possibly being TRBD1 (6 bases). The germline CDR1 and CDR2 sequences are MNHNS and SASEGT. The CDR3 is 14 amino acids. The DNA of the CDR3 is TGTGCCAGCAGGGGGGACAATAGCAATCAGCCCCAGAATTTT. This encodes CASRGDNSNQPQNF.

This clone was picked up a small number of times. This chain joins TRBV6-1 and TRBJ1-5; D possibly corresponds to TRBD1 (5 bases). Germline CDR1 reads MNHNS; CDR2 reads SASEGT. CDR3 length equals 14 residues. The V and J ends lost 5 bases and 7 bases respectively, with 15 bases between them. CDR3 residues: CASSSFPREQPQHF. The DNA for the CDR3 is TGTGCCAGCAGTTCCTTTCCCAGGGAACAGCCCCAGCATTTT.

The chain uses TRBV18 and TRBJ1-2; D is unclear. Germline V gene data show CDR1 as KGHSH and CDR2 as LQKENI. The CDR3 has 13 residues. Trimming left V 0 bases short and J 5 bases short, with 7 bases between. In DNA form, the CDR3 reads TGTGCCAGCTCACCACCACCCCAGTATGGCTACACCTTC. Its protein is CASSPPPQYGYTF.

This clone was recorded once. V and J are TRBV13 and TRBJ2-5, with 7 bases lining up with TRBD2. With 3 bases clipped from V and 0 bases from J, the junction kept 1 base outside the gene matches. CDR3 length: 14 residues. CDR1 PRHDT and CDR2 FYEKMQ come from the germline V gene (reference sequence). Here the CDR3 reads CASSLGTNQETQYF. CDR3 DNA sequence: TGTGCCAGCAGCTTGGGGACTAACCAAGAGACCCAGTACTTC.

The sample holds a few counts of this clone. The chain is built from TRBV5-5 and TRBJ1-2; the D gene is possibly TRBD1 (5 bases). CDR1 and CDR2 (germline): SGHKS, YYEKEE (reference sequence). V was cut by 0 bases and J by 4 bases, with 13 bases left in between. This CDR3 is built from 15 residues. The CDR3 DNA sequence: TGTGCCAGCAGCTTGGGGGAGGGGAAGGGCTATGGCTACACCTTC. It encodes CASSLGEGKGYGYTF.

The chain recombines TRBV5-5 with TRBJ2-7; D is unresolved. Germline V gene data show CDR1 as SGHKS and CDR2 as YYEKEE (reference sequence). Trimming cost V 1 base and J 2 bases, with 13 bases left between them. The CDR3 totals 15 residues. The CDR3 coding sequence is TGTGCCAGCAGCTTGAGCGCGATAGGAACCTACGAGCAGTACTTC. Amino acids: CASSLSAIGTYEQYF.

This chain links TRBV4-1 with TRBJ2-1; D possibly corresponds to TRBD2 (5 bases). Germline V lookup: CDR1 MGHRA, CDR2 YSYEKL. The CDR3 is made up of 13 amino acids. The V end lost 1 base, the J end lost 9 bases, and 10 bases lay between the germline ends. As DNA, the CDR3 is TGCGCCAGCAGCCAAGTAAGTAGCGCTGAGCAGTTCTTC. This encodes CASSQVSSAEQFF.

The chain recombines TRBV14 with TRBJ2-3; TRBD1 is a possible D gene (6 bases). The ends were cut back, 4 bases at V and 4 bases at J, with 15 bases in the middle. CDR1 is SGHDN, CDR2 FVKESK, per germline. CDR3 length: 15 residues. DNA of the CDR3: TGTGCCAGCAGCCGGACACTGCAGGGGTCAGATACGCAGTATTTT. This codes for CASSRTLQGSDTQYF. The whole variable domain, remainder taken from reference TRBV14 and TRBJ2-3, is EAGVTQFPSHSVIEKGQTVTLRCDPISGHDNLYWYRRVMGKEIKFLLHFVKESKQDESGMPNNRFLAERTGGTYSTLKVQPAELEDSGVYFCASSRTLQGSDTQYFGPGTRLTVL.

The chain combines TRBV5-6 with TRBJ2-2, with 7 bases aligning to TRBD1. CDR1 and CDR2 from the germline V gene are SGHDT and YYEEEE. This CDR3 contains 15 residues. V shed 4 bases, J shed 4 bases, and the junction held 7 bases outside the gene matches. For the CDR3, the DNA is TGTGCCAGCAGCAGAATGGGACAGTCCACCGGGGAGCTGTTTTTT. The encoded protein is CASSRMGQSTGELFF.

The chain has TRBV28 and TRBJ2-7; TRBD1 matches at 9 bases. The germline gives CDR1 MDHEN, CDR2 SYDVKM. This CDR3 has 15 amino acids. The ends lost 5 bases at V and 3 bases at J; junction bases unmatched: 8. For the CDR3, the DNA is TGTGCCAGCAGTGCAGTCACAGGGGGCTTCTACGAGCAGTACTTC. It yields the protein CASSAVTGGFYEQYF.

The chain uses TRBV9 and TRBJ2-7, with no clear D. V was cut by 1 base and J by 6 bases, with 5 bases left in between. Per germline, CDR1 SGDLS and CDR2 YYNGEE. There are 11 residues in the CDR3. The CDR3 loop reads CASSVNGEQYF. The CDR3 bases are TGTGCCAGCAGCGTAAACGGCGAGCAGTACTTC.

V and J are TRBV5-4 and TRBJ2-2, with 8 bases fitting TRBD2. The CDR3 totals 16 residues. Germline CDR1 is SGHNT and CDR2 is YYREEE (reference sequence). V dropped 4 bases and J dropped 6; count of bases not matched to a gene: 11. The CDR3 is CASSKTGTRWAGELFF. Written as DNA, the CDR3 is TGTGCCAGCAGCAAAACCGGGACTAGGTGGGCCGGGGAGCTGTTTTTT.